This T cell receptor beta chain emerged from a study of blood T cell repertoires in COVID-19. Study context: PBMCs, B-cell-depleted T cells, or T cells provided the cDNA or gDNA that made up the material.

Original methodology: Reference gene primers were amplified, and this amplification served to estimate nucleated cell counts. Profiled with immunoSEQ multiplex PCR; TCRdb holds only in-frame clones, not every one. The V and J calls and the clone size are those of that table, but D and trimming were determined from the DNA. Of 350,000 to 400,000 clones listed, under 90% are singletons. Participant-reported clinical history was the basis for cohort assignment. Trimming cost V 6 bases and J 0 bases; bases outside gene matches: 10. Germline V CDR1 and CDR2: MNHEY, SMNVEV (reference sequence). This CDR3 contains 17 residues.

The sequenced sample consisted of PBMCs or T cells enriched from blood (not recorded which). The sequence was obtained from a woman aged 25 to 45 who had recovered from COVID-19. The rearrangement links TRBV27 to TRBJ1-5, with 8 bases identical to TRBD1. The chain's CDR3 is CASSPDRGPYSNQPQHF. CDR3 nucleotide sequence: TGTGCCAGCAGCCCTGACAGGGGCCCGTATAGCAATCAGCCCCAGCATTTT.